This T cell receptor beta chain is drawn from a study of cytomegalovirus exposure and HLA in healthy donors. With V trimmed by 2 bases and J by 5 bases, 6 bases remained unmatched. The CDR3 runs 15 residues. Germline V gene sequence: CDR1 KGHSH, CDR2 LQKENI. Worth noting for this clone: What it binds is not known.

Study observations and caveats: According to a later analysis, TCR clusters from the first cohort tended to co-occur in the 120 or so validation repertoires. Investigators reported around 150 TCR beta chains as tied to cytomegalovirus.

The table came from immunoSEQ multiplex PCR; TCRdb's copy has only in-frame clones and leaves some out. The sample has under 80,000 clones, around 94% seen once. This sequence was found in a woman under 30 in good health and CMV-seronegative. Source material: PBMCs. The V and J genes are TRBV18 and TRBJ2-5; 9 bases align to TRBD1. The CDR3: CASSPTRQGVETQYF. The CDR3 nucleotides are TGTGCCAGCTCACCAACCAGACAGGGGGTTGAGACCCAGTACTTC.